The clone carrying this T cell receptor beta chain has just a few counts. Antigen unknown. The germline V gene encodes CDR1 MNHEY and CDR2 SVGAGI. The CDR3 length is 14 residues. Germline trimming cut 4 bases from V and 3 bases from J; bases unmatched to any gene: 2. The source of the sample is a study of cytomegalovirus exposure and HLA in healthy donors. Researchers ran the PCR with 60 Vbeta and 13 Jbeta primers. Clones were read by immunoSEQ multiplex PCR, and TCRdb kept only the in-frame ones, dropping some. The sample lists around 86,000 clones, 7.5% to 8.5% occurring once. Broader study findings: It emerged from a later analysis that several of the most significant clusters appeared to be linked to common viral pathogens.

Specimen: PBMCs. V usage is TRBV6-5 and J usage is TRBJ1-4; 7 nucleotides line up with TRBD1. This TCR came from a man aged 50 to 60 in good health and CMV-seronegative. The CDR3 coding sequence is TGTGCCAGCAGTTTGACAGGGTCTAATGAAAAACTGTTTTTT. Translated, it gives CASSLTGSNEKLFF.